The rows below give T cell receptor beta chains drawn from one sample of a study of blood T cell repertoires in COVID-19. Data came from immunoSEQ multiplex PCR; TCRdb stores just in-frame clones and leaves some out. The sample includes around 190,000 clones, 84% of them seen just once. Specimen: peripheral blood. The receptor set was obtained from a human donor in a cohort sampled during active COVID-19. Each CDR3 is given with its conserved first and last residue. The D gene is left open where the match is weak. Only some rows state a clone size, as once, few, many or a class for expanded clones.

d_call j_call clone_size v_call cdr3_length cdr3_nt cdr3_aa
NA TRBJ2-7 NA TRBV30 14 TGTGCCTGGACCAAACCGGCGCTGGCTAGGGAGCAGTACTTC CAWTKPALAREQYF
NA TRBJ2-5 NA TRBV24-1 14 TGTGCCACCAGTGATTTTGTGGGAGTGGAGACCCAGTACTTC CATSDFVGVETQYF
TRBD2 TRBJ2-7 NA TRBV7-9 15 TGTGCCAGCAGCTTAGATGGGCGGGAGTTGGGGGAGCAGTACTTC CASSLDGRELGEQYF
TRBD2 TRBJ2-3 NA TRBV5-1 15 TGCGCCAGCAGTGGCGGGAGGGCCGGCACAGATACGCAGTATTTT CASSGGRAGTDTQYF
TRBD2 TRBJ2-7 few TRBV2 17 TGTGCCAGCAGCGGGGACAACCTAGCGGGAGGAATCTACGAGCAGTACTTC CASSGDNLAGGIYEQYF
NA TRBJ1-1 NA TRBV19 16 TGTGCCAGTAGTATAGGGATCCGGGATCGAAGGTCTGAAGCTTTCTTT CASSIGIRDRRSEAFF
NA TRBJ2-7 NA TRBV5-1 16 TGCGCCAGCAGCTTGGGGGCGGGCCCAAGCTCCTACGAGCAGTACTTC CASSLGAGPSSYEQYF
TRBD2 TRBJ2-1 NA TRBV28 14 TGTGCCACCTCCGGACTAGCGGGAGCCAGTGAGCAGTTCTTC CATSGLAGASEQFF
TRBD1 TRBJ2-7 NA TRBV29-1 16 TGCAGCGTTGAAATAATCCGAGGGACAGGGACCTACGAGCAGTACTTC CSVEIIRGTGTYEQYF
NA TRBJ1-3 NA TRBV5-1 13 TGCGCCAGCAGCTTTACAGGAGGAAACACCATATATTTT CASSFTGGNTIYF
TRBD1 TRBJ2-5 NA TRBV19 14 TGTGCCAGTAGTAGAGGACAGGGGGCGGAGACCCAGTACTTC CASSRGQGAETQYF
NA TRBJ2-3 few TRBV4-2 15 TGTGCCAGCAGCCAAGCCAGGGCTAGCACAGATACGCAGTATTTT CASSQARASTDTQYF
NA TRBJ1-6 NA TRBV2 17 TGTGCCAGCAGTGAACAGGAACCCAACACCTATAATTCACCCCTCCACTTT CASSEQEPNTYNSPLHF
TRBD1 TRBJ2-5 NA TRBV5-1 14 TGCGCCAGCAGCGAGAGGACAGGGGGGCAGACCCAGTACTTC CASSERTGGQTQYF
NA TRBJ1-6 NA TRBV7-8 14 TGTGCCAGCAGCTTGACAGGTCGTAATTCACCCCTCCACTTT CASSLTGRNSPLHF
NA TRBJ2-5 NA TRBV19 14 TGTGCCAGTAGTACGCGGACAGCGCTGGAGACCCAGTACTTC CASSTRTALETQYF
TRBD2 TRBJ2-2 NA TRBV9 17 TGTGCCAGCAGCGTAGACGTAGCGGGAGGGCCCGGCGGGGAGCTGTTTTTT CASSVDVAGGPGGELFF
NA TRBJ2-1 NA TRBV7-9 13 TGTGCCAGCAGCCCCTCCGGGTTCGATGAGCAGTTCTTC CASSPSGFDEQFF
NA TRBJ1-1 once TRBV27 16 TGTGCCAGCAGTTTATATTCAGGGCAAATGAACACTGAAGCTTTCTTT CASSLYSGQMNTEAFF
NA TRBJ1-2 NA TRBV18 13 TGTGCCAGCTCACCCGACAGGTCGTCAGGCTACACCTTC CASSPDRSSGYTF
NA TRBJ2-3 NA TRBV2 13 TGTGCCAGCTCCAGCGGGAGCACAGATACGCAGTATTTT CASSSGSTDTQYF
NA TRBJ2-2 NA TRBV30 14 TGTGCCTGGAGTCCCCTCACTAACACCGGGGAGCTGTTTTTT CAWSPLTNTGELFF
NA TRBJ1-2 NA TRBV12-5 13 TGTGCTAGTGGGGAAGGGGTTAACTATGGCTACACCTTC CASGEGVNYGYTF
NA TRBJ2-5 NA TRBV5-1 15 TGCGCCAGCAGCTACGACGGGAGAATAGCAGAGACCCAGTACTTC CASSYDGRIAETQYF
NA TRBJ1-5 NA TRBV28 13 TGTGCCAGCAGGGAGAATAGCAATCAGCCCCAGCATTTT CASRENSNQPQHF
TRBD1 TRBJ2-7 NA TRBV2 14 TGTGCCAGCAGTGACCGGGACAGGGTCTACGAGCAGTACTTC CASSDRDRVYEQYF
NA TRBJ1-6 few TRBV11-2 15 TGTGCCAGCAGCTATGAAGCTTACCATAATTCACCCCTCCACTTT CASSYEAYHNSPLHF
NA TRBJ2-5 NA TRBV5-1 16 TGCGCCAGCAGCTTAGGTAGGACACGAGGATTAGAGACCCAGTACTTC CASSLGRTRGLETQYF
NA TRBJ2-6 NA TRBV4-2 18 TGTGCCAGCAGCCAAGATCCCCCGGGGAGGTCTGGGGCCAACGTCCTGACTTTC CASSQDPPGRSGANVLTF
NA TRBJ2-3 few TRBV7-2 17 TGTGCCAGCAGCTTAGCTGGGGCAACCTTAAGCACAGATACGCAGTATTTT CASSLAGATLSTDTQYF
NA TRBJ1-3 NA TRBV21-1 18 TGTGCCAGCAGCATCTTTAAGGGGCAGGGGATTTTCGGAAACACCATATATTTT CASSIFKGQGIFGNTIYF
TRBD2 TRBJ2-7 few TRBV28 17 TGTGCCAGCAGTCCCGTCGGGGAGGGGCTAGCGGATTGGGGGCAGTACTTC CASSPVGEGLADWGQYF
NA TRBJ1-5 NA TRBV3-1/TRBV3-2 14 TGTGCCAGCAGCCAAGACCTAGATTATCAGCCCCAGCATTTT CASSQDLDYQPQHF
NA TRBJ2-6 NA TRBV28 17 TGTGCCAGCAGTCGCGCGGGACTGACCTCTGGGGCCAACGTCCTGACTTTC CASSRAGLTSGANVLTF
TRBD2 TRBJ2-7 once TRBV19 14 TGTGCCAGTAGTTCAGTAGCGGGAGCGGACGAGCAGTACTTC CASSSVAGADEQYF
NA TRBJ2-1 once TRBV5-5 14 TGTGCCAGCAGCTTGGTTAGTAGCAGCAATGAGCAGTTCTTC CASSLVSSSNEQFF
NA TRBJ1-5 NA TRBV28 14 TGTGCCAGCAGTTTGGCGGTCAATCATCAGCCCCAGCATTTT CASSLAVNHQPQHF
NA TRBJ1-2 NA TRBV5-1 12 TGCGCCAGCAGCTTGTATTCCTATGGCTACACCTTC CASSLYSYGYTF
NA TRBJ2-6 NA TRBV19 15 TGTGCCAGTAGTCTACAGGGTTTTGGGGCCAACGTCCTGACTTTC CASSLQGFGANVLTF
TRBD2 TRBJ2-2 NA TRBV9 17 TGTGCCAGCAGCGTAGGGGCTAGCGGGAGGTCGGCCGGGGAGCTGTTTTTT CASSVGASGRSAGELFF
NA TRBJ1-5 NA TRBV24-1 17 TGTGCCACCAGTGATTACAGGGAAGTCGTCTACAATCAGCCCCAGCATTTT CATSDYREVVYNQPQHF
NA TRBJ2-1 NA TRBV20-1 11 TGCAGTGCTAGAGCCGGGGTTGGGCAGTTCTTC CSARAGVGQFF
NA TRBJ1-4 NA TRBV2 14 TGTGCCAGCAGGACAGAGTCAACTAATGAAAAACTGTTTTTT CASRTESTNEKLFF
TRBD1 TRBJ2-7 once TRBV7-9 15 TGTGCCAGCAGCGCACCGGGACAGGGTGCGGACGAGCAGTACTTC CASSAPGQGADEQYF
NA TRBJ2-7 NA TRBV3-1/TRBV3-2 17 TGTGCCAGCAGCCAAGACGTAGGGTCAGGGTTATCCTACGAGCAGTACTTC CASSQDVGSGLSYEQYF
NA TRBJ1-3 NA TRBV6-1 15 TGTGCCAGCAGTGAATTCATGGCCTCTGGAAACACCATATATTTT CASSEFMASGNTIYF
NA TRBJ2-7 NA TRBV7-9 13 TGTGCCAGCAGGTACGCACAGGGTATCGAGCAGTACTTC CASRYAQGIEQYF
TRBD2 TRBJ2-1 NA TRBV7-2 16 TGTGCCAGCAGCGCCAGACTAGCGCCTCCCTACAATGAGCAGTTCTTC CASSARLAPPYNEQFF
NA TRBJ1-2 NA TRBV5-4 13 TGTGCCAGCAGCTTGTCCGCTAACTATGGCTACACCTTC CASSLSANYGYTF
NA TRBJ2-5 few TRBV5-1 14 TGCGCCAGCAGCCCAGGACGGGAGCAAGAGACCCAGTACTTC CASSPGREQETQYF
TRBD2 TRBJ2-1 NA TRBV6-5 16 TGTGCCAGCAGTTACTCGGCGGGAGGGCCTCACAATGAGCAGTTCTTC CASSYSAGGPHNEQFF
NA TRBJ2-5 NA TRBV5-1 15 TGCGCCAGCAGCCCCGGGTGGGGGGGCATGGAGACCCAGTACTTC CASSPGWGGMETQYF
NA TRBJ2-1 NA TRBV21-1 17 TGTGCCAGCAGCAAATCTTATGAGCGGAACCCATACAATGAGCAGTTCTTC CASSKSYERNPYNEQFF
TRBD1 TRBJ1-2 NA TRBV18 14 TGTGCCAGCTCAACGGGACAGGGGACCTATGGCTACACCTTC CASSTGQGTYGYTF